Presented here are 29 T cell receptor beta chains from one specimen sequenced in a study of shared clonotypes between healthy human individuals. Some clones are missing from TCRdb's copy, which holds only in-frame ones; the method was immunoSEQ multiplex PCR. Of roughly 700,000 clones detected, around 72% appear once; the ten largest clones hold over 1.5%. Sequenced input: memory CD4+ T cells sorted from blood. Subset described: CD45RA-negative fraction. Every receptor here comes from a woman aged 25 to 39 in good health.

This clone was counted only a few times. This chain joins TRBV7-2 and TRBJ2-7, with 7 bases aligning to TRBD2. CDR1 is SGHTA, CDR2 FQGNSA, per germline. This CDR3 has 16 amino acids. The V segment lost 4 bases and the J segment 3 bases; nucleotides outside the gene matches: 12. In DNA, the CDR3 is TGTGCCAGCAGCTCCCCTGGTGTAGCGGGTAACTACGAGCAGTACTTC. The encoded protein is CASSSPGVAGNYEQYF.

This chain links TRBV12-2 with TRBJ2-2. TRBV12-2 has pseudogene status. This CDR3 comprises 20 residues. The CDR3 protein is CASRFSLQEVGPLNTGELFF. The DNA of the CDR3 is TGTGCAAGTCGCTTCTCATTACAGGAGGTCGGCCCTCTGAACACCGGGGAGCTGTTTTTT.

The rearrangement uses TRBV29-1 and TRBJ2-5; D ambiguous. The V gene's germline CDR1 is SQVTM and CDR2 ANQGSEA. CDR3 length: 14 amino acids. V was trimmed by 3 bases and J by 1 base, leaving 12 bases between them. CDR3 loop: CSVDSRATQETQYF. The CDR3 DNA reads TGCAGCGTTGACAGCCGGGCCACCCAAGAGACCCAGTACTTC.

The rearrangement uses TRBV7-2 and TRBJ1-5, with a possible D match to TRBD1 (5 bases). V was shortened by 2 bases and J by 1 base, with 12 bases between the two germline ends. Germline V gene lookup returns CDR1 SGHTA and CDR2 FQGNSA. CDR3 size: 16 residues. CDR3 region: CASSLTGQGSNQPQHF. DNA of the CDR3: TGTGCCAGCAGCTTAACCGGGCAGGGCAGCAATCAGCCCCAGCATTTT.

This rearrangement joins TRBV7-2 to TRBJ2-1; D gene ambiguous. Deletions cut 3 bases from V and 8 bases from J, with 8 bases between. This CDR3 spans 12 amino acids. Germline assignment: CDR1 SGHTA and CDR2 FQGNSA. CDR3 coding DNA: TGTGCCAGCAGCTTGATGGCGGATGAGCAGTTCTTC. Its protein is CASSLMADEQFF.

The rearrangement uses TRBV19 and TRBJ2-3; 14 nucleotides line up with TRBD2. J lost 3 bases, V lost 10 bases, and 9 bases had no gene match. The germline V gene has CDR1 LNHDA and CDR2 SQIVND (reference sequence). This CDR3 is built from 16 residues. The CDR3 reads CATTSGRAPRTDTQYF. CDR3 DNA: TGTGCCACGACTAGCGGGAGGGCCCCCCGGACAGATACGCAGTATTTT.

The V gene is TRBV10-1, the J gene TRBJ2-3; TRBD2 aligns across 8 bases. The germline gives CDR1 WNHNN, CDR2 SYGVQD (reference sequence). V shed 6 bases, J shed 2 bases, and the junction held 7 bases outside the gene matches. CDR3 length: 15 residues. The CDR3 is CASSPAGEYTDTQYF. In DNA form, the CDR3 reads TGCGCCAGCAGCCCAGCGGGAGAGTACACAGATACGCAGTATTTT.

CDR3 residues: CASSRGGLAGNTIYF. The CDR3 DNA is TGTGCCAGCAGCAGAGGGGGGCTAGCTGGAAACACCATATATTTT. The rearrangement links TRBV21-1 to TRBJ1-3. TRBV21-1 is an annotated pseudogene. The CDR3 is 15 residues long.

This clone was found once. The J gene is TRBJ1-4, the V gene TRBV25-1, with no clear D. There are 14 residues in the CDR3. Trimming left V 8 bases short and J 0 bases short, with 10 bases between. Germline CDR1 reads MGHDK; CDR2 reads SYGVNS. The CDR3 DNA reads TGTGCCAGCGGTTACCCTGCAACTAATGAAAAACTGTTTTTT. Translating gives CASGYPATNEKLFF.

The genes are TRBV7-7 and TRBJ2-3; 10 bases agree with TRBD2. V shed 5 bases, J shed 0 bases, and the junction held 5 bases outside the gene matches. Per the germline V gene, CDR1 is SSHAT and CDR2 is FNYEAQ (reference sequence). The CDR3 length is 16 residues. The CDR3 nucleotides are TGTGCCAGCAGCCCCGGACTAGCGGCTAGCACAGATACGCAGTATTTT. Amino acids: CASSPGLAASTDTQYF.

In DNA, the CDR3 is TGTGCCAGCAGCTCCCTCGGGGAATCTGAAGCTTTCTTT. It is translated as CASSSLGESEAFF. The rearrangement links TRBV11-2 to TRBJ1-1; D remains ambiguous. The V gene lost 4 bases and the J gene lost 6 bases, with 12 bases spanning the gap. This CDR3 has 13 amino acids. Germline V gives CDR1 SGHAT, CDR2 FQNNGV.

V and J are TRBV7-8 and TRBJ1-5; D is ambiguous. This CDR3 has 14 residues. Trimming cost V 5 bases and J 0 bases, with 8 bases left between them. Germline lookup yields CDR1 SGHVS and CDR2 FQNEAQ. The CDR3 region has the DNA TGTGCCAGCAGCCCAGGCAATAGCAATCAGCCCCAGCATTTT. Amino acids: CASSPGNSNQPQHF.

In this sample, this clone turned up a few times. The J gene is TRBJ2-7, the V gene TRBV19; 7 bases match TRBD1. Looked up from germline, CDR1 is LNHDA and CDR2 is SQIVND (reference sequence). V shed 9 bases and J 2 bases; nucleotides not matched to a gene: 7. The CDR3 is made up of 13 amino acids. CDR3 in amino acids: CASRDSQTYEQYF. The CDR3 DNA is TGTGCCAGCAGGGACAGCCAAACCTACGAGCAGTACTTC.

The CDR3 DNA follows: TGTGCCAGCAACGGACAGGGGTCCGTAAATCAGCCCCAGCATTTT. Residues: CASNGQGSVNQPQHF. J is TRBJ1-5 and V is TRBV7-2; 9 positions match TRBD1. V was clipped by 7 bases and J by 4 bases; unmatched bases: 8. This CDR3 is built from 15 residues. CDR1 and CDR2 (germline): SGHTA, FQGNSA.

The chain joins TRBV14 to TRBJ2-5; D is perhaps TRBD1 (6 bases). Germline V gene sequence: CDR1 SGHDN, CDR2 FVKESK. Trimming removed 2 bases from V and 9 bases from J, with 10 bases in between. CDR3 length: 12 residues. CDR3 amino acids: CASSQPQGPQYF. For the CDR3, the DNA is TGTGCCAGCAGCCAACCTCAGGGGCCCCAGTACTTC.

Only a few counts were recorded for this clone. CDR3 DNA sequence: TGTGCCTCGGGACAATCCTACGAGCAGTACTTC. This sequence encodes CASGQSYEQYF. The chain joins TRBV7-9 to TRBJ2-7, with D possibly TRBD1 on 6 matching bases. V was pared by 11 bases and J by 1 base, with 9 bases between. CDR3 length equals 11 residues. Germline V CDR1 and CDR2: SEHNR, FQNEAQ (reference sequence).

This clone appeared many times. DNA of the CDR3: TGTGCCAGTACCTCCCCCGGGAGCACAGATACGCAGTATTTT. Amino acids: CASTSPGSTDTQYF. The rearrangement joins TRBV19 to TRBJ2-3; unclear D gene. Germline values: CDR1 LNHDA, CDR2 SQIVND (reference sequence). The CDR3 loop spans 14 amino acids. Trimming stripped 7 bases from V and 0 bases from J, with 11 bases between.

The rearrangement links TRBV6-5 to TRBJ1-2; perhaps TRBD1 as D (5 bases). Trimming took off 0 bases at V and 6 bases at J, with 17 bases between the two ends. This CDR3 has 16 residues. The germline V gene has CDR1 MNHEY and CDR2 SVGAGI. This CDR3 is CASSYSSGNLGNGYTF. CDR3 DNA sequence: TGTGCCAGCAGTTACTCATCAGGGAATTTGGGGAATGGCTACACCTTC.

V usage is TRBV4-2 and J usage is TRBJ2-3, with D perhaps TRBD1 or TRBD2 (5 bases each). V lost 1 base and J 4 bases, leaving 12 bases between the germline ends. CDR3 length: 15 residues. Germline V gene data show CDR1 as LGHNA and CDR2 as YNFKEQ. CDR3 sequence reads: CASSQGDLASDTQYF. The CDR3 DNA is TGTGCCAGCAGCCAAGGGGACCTAGCCTCAGATACGCAGTATTTT.

This clone was seen a single time. This sequence joins TRBV28 and TRBJ1-5; D gene uncertain. The germline gives CDR1 MDHEN, CDR2 SYDVKM. The CDR3 covers 14 residues. With 2 bases removed from V and 5 bases from J, the gap between germline ends came to 10 bases. For the CDR3, the DNA is TGTGCCAGCAGTTTAAGGCAGTCATATCAGCCCCAGCATTTT. It is translated as CASSLRQSYQPQHF. The full variable domain, in which reference TRBV28 and TRBJ1-5 provide the parts outside the CDR3, is DVKVTQSSRYLVKRTGEKVFLECVQDMDHENMFWYRQDPGLGLRLIYFSYDVKMKEKGDIPEGYSVSREKKERFSLILESASTNQTSMYLCASSLRQSYQPQHFGDGTRLSIL.

The rearrangement uses TRBV5-1 and TRBJ2-1; D is perhaps TRBD1 or TRBD2 (5 bases each). CDR1 SGHRS and CDR2 YFSETQ come from the germline V gene. With 2 bases removed from V and 8 bases from J, the gap between germline ends came to 17 bases. The CDR3 is 15 amino acids. CDR3 loop: CASSLGSGPVDEQFF. The CDR3, as DNA: TGCGCCAGCAGCTTAGGGTCGGGGCCAGTCGATGAGCAGTTCTTC.

The V and J genes are TRBV9 and TRBJ2-2, with 9 bases lining up with TRBD1. V was pared by 3 bases and J by 6 bases, with 3 bases of the junction left unmatched. The germline gives CDR1 SGDLS, CDR2 YYNGEE. The CDR3 is made up of 14 amino acids. In DNA form, the CDR3 reads TGTGCCAGCAGCGGAAGACAGGGGGCCGGGGAGCTGTTTTTT. It is translated as CASSGRQGAGELFF.

The V gene is TRBV5-1, the J gene TRBJ1-3; TRBD1 matches at 7 bases. The trim removed 4 bases at V and 4 bases at J, leaving 8 bases unmatched. Germline assignment: CDR1 SGHRS and CDR2 YFSETQ. The CDR3 loop spans 15 amino acids. In nucleotides, the CDR3 is TGCGCCAGCAGCGTCACGGGACAGTCAGGAAACACCATATATTTT. Translated: CASSVTGQSGNTIYF.

V usage is TRBV19 and J usage is TRBJ2-2; D is perhaps TRBD2 (5 bases). V was shortened by 5 bases and J by 1 base, with 11 bases between the two germline ends. The CDR3 spans 15 residues. Germline V lookup: CDR1 LNHDA, CDR2 SQIVND (reference sequence). CDR3 sequence reads: CASSFRGGNTGELFF. CDR3 nucleotides: TGTGCCAGTAGTTTCCGTGGAGGGAACACCGGGGAGCTGTTTTTT.

This clone appeared many times. The rearrangement joins TRBV18 to TRBJ2-1; D not certain. This CDR3 region has 16 residues. The V and J ends lost 5 bases and 6 bases respectively, with 20 bases between them. CDR1 KGHSH and CDR2 LQKENI come from the germline V gene. CDR3 residues: CASSSYTTAGFNEQFF. As DNA, the CDR3 is TGTGCCAGCTCAAGCTACACCACAGCCGGATTCAATGAGCAGTTCTTC.

V and J are TRBV2 and TRBJ2-2; tentatively, D is TRBD1 (6 bases). Germline CDR1 SNHLY, CDR2 FYNNEI. V lost 4 bases and J lost 6, with 9 bases in between. This CDR3 spans 13 amino acids. In DNA form, the CDR3 reads TGTGCCAGCAGTGCCCAGGGGTCCGGGGAGCTGTTTTTT. Translation gives CASSAQGSGELFF.

The V gene is TRBV7-9, the J gene TRBJ2-7; D is unclear. The germline V gene has CDR1 SEHNR and CDR2 FQNEAQ (reference sequence). There are 12 residues in the CDR3. V lost 8 bases, J lost 1 base, and 9 bases lay in between. This chain's CDR3 is CASLGDSYEQYF. The CDR3 DNA is TGTGCCAGCTTAGGAGATTCCTACGAGCAGTACTTC.

This chain joins TRBV9 and TRBJ2-3, with D uncertain. V shed 4 bases and J shed 4 bases, with 7 bases lying between them. Per germline, CDR1 SGDLS and CDR2 YYNGEE. CDR3 length: 12 amino acids. The CDR3 sequence is CASSHYADTQYF. CDR3 DNA: TGTGCCAGCAGCCATTATGCAGATACGCAGTATTTT.

The J gene is TRBJ2-1, the V gene TRBV30; maybe TRBD1 (5 bases). CDR1 is GTSNPN and CDR2 is SVGIG in the germline V gene (reference sequence). V was shortened by 4 bases and J by 0 bases, with 10 bases between the two germline ends. The CDR3 has 14 amino acids. The CDR3 region is CAWTGDSSYNEQFF. The CDR3 bases are TGTGCCTGGACAGGCGACAGCTCCTACAATGAGCAGTTCTTC.